This T cell receptor beta chain was sequenced for a study of T cells in Graves' hyperthyroidism and ophthalmopathy. About this clonotype itself: This clone may be a read error of a much larger clone one base away.

Uncontrolled infection, other autoimmune disease, pregnancy or lactation barred patients from enrollment. The TCR beta CDR3 regions underwent amplification using RNA transcripts as the source. First-round RT-PCR targeting the TCR CDR3 was performed with the HTBI primer set. TCRdb redid the calling of the multiplex PCR reads with MiXCR, one entry per CDR3 protein. The sample has under 130,000 distinct CDR3 sequences; 47% are singletons. The TCR was taken from a man in his forties with Graves' hyperthyroidism. Sequenced material: blood.

The CDR3 sequence is CSLDGPAYEQFF. The CDR3 nucleotides are TGCAGCTTGGATGGGCCAGCCTACGAGCAGTTCTTC. The chain couples TRBV29-1 to TRBJ2-1; D unclear. Looked up from germline, CDR1 is SQVTM and CDR2 is ANQGSEA. The CDR3 has 12 residues. V lost 8 bases and J lost 10, with 18 bases in between.